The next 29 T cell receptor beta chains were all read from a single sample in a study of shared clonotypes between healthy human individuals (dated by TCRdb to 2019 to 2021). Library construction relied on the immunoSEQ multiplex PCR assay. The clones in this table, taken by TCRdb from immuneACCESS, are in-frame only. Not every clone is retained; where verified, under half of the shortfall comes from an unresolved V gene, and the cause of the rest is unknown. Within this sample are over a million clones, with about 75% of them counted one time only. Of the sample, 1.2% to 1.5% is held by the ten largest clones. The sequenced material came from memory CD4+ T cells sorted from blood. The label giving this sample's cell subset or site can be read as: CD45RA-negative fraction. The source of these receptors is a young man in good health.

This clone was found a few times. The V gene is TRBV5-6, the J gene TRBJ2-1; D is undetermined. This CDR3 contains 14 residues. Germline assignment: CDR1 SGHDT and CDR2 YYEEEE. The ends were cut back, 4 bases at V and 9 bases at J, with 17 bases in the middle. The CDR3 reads CASSDLRTPPEQFF. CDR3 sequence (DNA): TGTGCCAGCAGCGACCTTCGGACCCCGCCTGAGCAGTTCTTC. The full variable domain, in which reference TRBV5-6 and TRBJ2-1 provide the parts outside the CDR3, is DAGVTQSPTHLIKTRGQQVTLRCSPKSGHDTVSWYQQALGQGPQFIFQYYEEEERQRGNFPDRFSGHQFPNYSSELNVNALLLGDSALYLCASSDLRTPPEQFFGPGTRLTVL.

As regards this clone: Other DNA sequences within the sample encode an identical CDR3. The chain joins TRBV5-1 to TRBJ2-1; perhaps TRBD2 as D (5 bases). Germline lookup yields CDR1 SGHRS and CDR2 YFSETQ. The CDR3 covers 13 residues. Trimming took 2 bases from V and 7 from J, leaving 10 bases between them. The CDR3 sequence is CASSFGGRNEQFF. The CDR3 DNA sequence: TGCGCCAGCAGCTTTGGCGGGCGGAATGAGCAGTTCTTC.

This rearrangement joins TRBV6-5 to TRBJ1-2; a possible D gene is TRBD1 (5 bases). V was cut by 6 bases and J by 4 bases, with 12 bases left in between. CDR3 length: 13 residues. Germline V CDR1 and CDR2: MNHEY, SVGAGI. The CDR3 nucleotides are TGTGCCAGCAGGGAAACAGGCAGCTATGGCTACACCTTC. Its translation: CASRETGSYGYTF.

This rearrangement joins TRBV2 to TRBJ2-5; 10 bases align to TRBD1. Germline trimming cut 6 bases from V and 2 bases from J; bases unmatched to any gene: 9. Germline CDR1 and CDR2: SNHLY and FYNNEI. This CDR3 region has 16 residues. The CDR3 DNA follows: TGTGCCAGCAGGCCAGACAGGGGGCTCTCTCAAGAGACCCAGTACTTC. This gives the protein CASRPDRGLSQETQYF. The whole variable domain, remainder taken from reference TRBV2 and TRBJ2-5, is EPEVTQTPSHQVTQMGQEVILRCVPISNHLYFYWYRQILGQKVEFLVSFYNNEISEKSEIFDDQFSVERPDGSNFTLKIRSTKLEDSAMYFCASRPDRGLSQETQYFGPGTRLLVL.

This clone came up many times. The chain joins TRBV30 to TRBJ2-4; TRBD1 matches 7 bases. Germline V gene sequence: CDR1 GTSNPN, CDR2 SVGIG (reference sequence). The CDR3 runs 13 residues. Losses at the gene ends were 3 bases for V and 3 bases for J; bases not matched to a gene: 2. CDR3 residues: CAWRGQDKNIQYF. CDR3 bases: TGTGCCTGGAGAGGACAGGACAAAAACATTCAGTACTTC.

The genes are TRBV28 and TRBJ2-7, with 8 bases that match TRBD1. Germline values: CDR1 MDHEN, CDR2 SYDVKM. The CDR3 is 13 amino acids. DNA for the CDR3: TGTGCAGGCCAGAGGACAGGGCTGTACGAGCAGTACTTC. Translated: CAGQRTGLYEQYF.

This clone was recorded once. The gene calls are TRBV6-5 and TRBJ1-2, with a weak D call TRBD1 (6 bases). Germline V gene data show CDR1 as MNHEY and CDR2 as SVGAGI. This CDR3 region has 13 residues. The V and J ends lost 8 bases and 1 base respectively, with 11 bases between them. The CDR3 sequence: CASSDRSNYGYTF. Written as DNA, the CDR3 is TGTGCCAGCTCTGACAGGAGTAACTATGGCTACACCTTC.

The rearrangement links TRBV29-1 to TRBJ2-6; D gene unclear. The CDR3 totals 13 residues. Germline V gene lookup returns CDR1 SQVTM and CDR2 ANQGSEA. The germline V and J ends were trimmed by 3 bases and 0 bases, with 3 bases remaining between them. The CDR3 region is CSVEGSGANVLTF. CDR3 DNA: TGCAGCGTTGAGGGCTCTGGGGCCAACGTCCTGACTTTC.

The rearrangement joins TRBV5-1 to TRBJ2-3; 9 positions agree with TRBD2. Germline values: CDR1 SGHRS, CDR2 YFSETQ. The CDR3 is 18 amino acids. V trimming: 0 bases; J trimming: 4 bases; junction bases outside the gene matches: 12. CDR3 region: CASSLARAAGGGADTQYF. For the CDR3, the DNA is TGCGCCAGCAGCTTGGCCCGCGCGGCCGGCGGGGGGGCAGATACGCAGTATTTT.

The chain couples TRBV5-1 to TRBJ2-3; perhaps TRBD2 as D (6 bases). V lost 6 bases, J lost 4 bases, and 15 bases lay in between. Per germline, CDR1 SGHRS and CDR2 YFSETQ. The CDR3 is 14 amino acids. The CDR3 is CASISPGLPDTQYF. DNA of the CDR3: TGCGCCAGCATAAGTCCGGGACTCCCAGATACGCAGTATTTT.

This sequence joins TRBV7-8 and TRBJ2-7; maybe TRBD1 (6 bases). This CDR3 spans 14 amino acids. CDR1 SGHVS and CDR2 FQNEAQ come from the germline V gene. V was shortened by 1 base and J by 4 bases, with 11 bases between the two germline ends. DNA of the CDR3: TGTGCCAGCAGCTTAGACAGGGCCTCTTACGAGCAGTACTTC. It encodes CASSLDRASYEQYF. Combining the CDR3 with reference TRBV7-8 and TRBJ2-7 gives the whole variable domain GAGVSQSPRYKVAKRGQDVALRCDPISGHVSLFWYQQALGQGPEFLTYFQNEAQLDKSGLPSDRFFAERPEGSVSTLKIQRTQQEDSAVYLCASSLDRASYEQYFGPGTRLTVT.

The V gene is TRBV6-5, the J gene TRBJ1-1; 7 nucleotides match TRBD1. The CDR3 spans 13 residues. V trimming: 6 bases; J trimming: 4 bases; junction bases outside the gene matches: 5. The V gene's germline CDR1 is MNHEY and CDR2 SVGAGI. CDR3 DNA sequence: TGTGCCAGCAGCCGCGGGACAGCCACTGAAGCTTTCTTT. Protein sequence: CASSRGTATEAFF.

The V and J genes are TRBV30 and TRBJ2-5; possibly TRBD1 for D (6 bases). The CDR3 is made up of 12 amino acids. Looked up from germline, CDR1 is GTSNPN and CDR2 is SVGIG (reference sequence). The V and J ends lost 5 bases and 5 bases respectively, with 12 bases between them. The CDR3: CAWGTGSETQYF. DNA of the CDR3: TGTGCCTGGGGAACAGGGTCCGAGACCCAGTACTTC.

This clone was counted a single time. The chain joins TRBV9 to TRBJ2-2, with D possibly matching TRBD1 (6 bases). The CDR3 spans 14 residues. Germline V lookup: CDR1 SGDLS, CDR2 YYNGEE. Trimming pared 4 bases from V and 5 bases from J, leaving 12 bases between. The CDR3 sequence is CASSPRQATGELFF. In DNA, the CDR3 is TGTGCCAGCAGCCCCAGACAGGCAACCGGGGAGCTGTTTTTT. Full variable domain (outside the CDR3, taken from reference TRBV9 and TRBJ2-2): DSGVTQTPKHLITATGQRVTLRCSPRSGDLSVYWYQQSLDQGLQFLIQYYNGEERAKGNILERFSAQQFPDLHSELNLSSLELGDSALYFCASSPRQATGELFFGEGSRLTVL.

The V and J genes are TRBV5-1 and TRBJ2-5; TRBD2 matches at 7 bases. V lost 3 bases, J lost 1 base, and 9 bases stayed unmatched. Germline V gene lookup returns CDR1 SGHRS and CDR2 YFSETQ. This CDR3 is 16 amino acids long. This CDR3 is CASSWGSSGSQETQYF. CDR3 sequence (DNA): TGCGCCAGCAGCTGGGGGTCTAGCGGCAGCCAAGAGACCCAGTACTTC.

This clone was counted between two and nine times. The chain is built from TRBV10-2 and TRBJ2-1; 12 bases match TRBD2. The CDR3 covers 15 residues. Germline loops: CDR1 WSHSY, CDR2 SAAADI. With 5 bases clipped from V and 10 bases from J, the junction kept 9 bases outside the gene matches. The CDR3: CASSPGLAGRPEQFF. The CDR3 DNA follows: TGCGCCAGCAGTCCTGGACTAGCGGGAAGACCAGAGCAGTTCTTC.

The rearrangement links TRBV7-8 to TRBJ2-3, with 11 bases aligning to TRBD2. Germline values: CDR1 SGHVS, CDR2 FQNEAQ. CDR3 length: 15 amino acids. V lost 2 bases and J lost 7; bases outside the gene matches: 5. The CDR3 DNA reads TGTGCCAGCAGCTTACGACTAGCGGGGTTGAATACGCAGTATTTT. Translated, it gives CASSLRLAGLNTQYF. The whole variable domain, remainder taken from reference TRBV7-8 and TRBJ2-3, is GAGVSQSPRYKVAKRGQDVALRCDPISGHVSLFWYQQALGQGPEFLTYFQNEAQLDKSGLPSDRFFAERPEGSVSTLKIQRTQQEDSAVYLCASSLRLAGLNTQYFGPGTRLTVL.

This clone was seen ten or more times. Written as DNA, the CDR3 is TGTGCCAGCGGCCACGGGACAGGGCTCTCCTACGAGCAGTACTTC. Protein product: CASGHGTGLSYEQYF. The chain links TRBV2 to TRBJ2-7; 9 nucleotides line up with TRBD1. The germline CDR1 and CDR2 sequences are SNHLY and FYNNEI. The V and J ends lost 8 bases and 0 bases, in that order; junction bases with no gene match: 8. The CDR3 consists of 15 residues.

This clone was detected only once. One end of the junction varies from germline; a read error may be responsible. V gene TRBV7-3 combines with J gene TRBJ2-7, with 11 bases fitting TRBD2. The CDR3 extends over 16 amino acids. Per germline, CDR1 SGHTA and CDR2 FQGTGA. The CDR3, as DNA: TGTGCCGGCAGCTTAAAGGCTAGCGGGGGGTACTACGAGCAGTACTTC. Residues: CAGSLKASGGYYEQYF.

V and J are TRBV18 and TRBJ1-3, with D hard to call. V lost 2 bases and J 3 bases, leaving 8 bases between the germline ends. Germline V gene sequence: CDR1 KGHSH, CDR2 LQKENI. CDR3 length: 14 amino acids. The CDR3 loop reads CASSPGPLGNTIYF. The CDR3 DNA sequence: TGTGCCAGCTCACCAGGGCCCCTTGGAAACACCATATATTTT.

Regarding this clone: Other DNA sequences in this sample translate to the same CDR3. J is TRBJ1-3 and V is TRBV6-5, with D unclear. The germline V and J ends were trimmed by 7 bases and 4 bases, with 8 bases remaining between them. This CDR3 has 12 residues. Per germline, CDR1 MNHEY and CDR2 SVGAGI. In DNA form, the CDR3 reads TGTGCCAGCAAGTCGTCAGGAAACACCATATATTTT. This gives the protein CASKSSGNTIYF.

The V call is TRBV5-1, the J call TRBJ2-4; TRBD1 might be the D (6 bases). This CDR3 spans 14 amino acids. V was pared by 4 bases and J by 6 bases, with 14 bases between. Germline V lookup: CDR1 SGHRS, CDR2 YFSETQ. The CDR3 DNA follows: TGCGCCAGCAGCCCCGCCCCGGACAGAAACATTCAGTACTTC. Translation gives CASSPAPDRNIQYF.

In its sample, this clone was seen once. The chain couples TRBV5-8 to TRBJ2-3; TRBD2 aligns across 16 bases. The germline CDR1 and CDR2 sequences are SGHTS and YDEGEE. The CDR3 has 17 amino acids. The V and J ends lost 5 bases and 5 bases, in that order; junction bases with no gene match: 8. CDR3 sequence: CASRNPGLAGGRDTQYF. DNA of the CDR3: TGTGCCAGCAGGAACCCGGGACTAGCGGGGGGGAGAGATACGCAGTATTTT.

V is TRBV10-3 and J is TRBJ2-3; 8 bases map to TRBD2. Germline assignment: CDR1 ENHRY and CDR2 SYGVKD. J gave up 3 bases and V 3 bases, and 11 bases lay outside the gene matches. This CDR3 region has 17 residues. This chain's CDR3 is CAISDPAGEVKTDTQYF. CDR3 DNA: TGTGCCATCAGTGATCCAGCGGGAGAGGTAAAAACAGATACGCAGTATTTT.

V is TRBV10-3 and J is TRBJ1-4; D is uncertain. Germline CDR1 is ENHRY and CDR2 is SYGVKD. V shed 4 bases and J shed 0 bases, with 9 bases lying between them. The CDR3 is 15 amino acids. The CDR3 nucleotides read TGTGCCATCAGTGGGGAGGGTCCAACTAATGAAAAACTGTTTTTT. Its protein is CAISGEGPTNEKLFF.

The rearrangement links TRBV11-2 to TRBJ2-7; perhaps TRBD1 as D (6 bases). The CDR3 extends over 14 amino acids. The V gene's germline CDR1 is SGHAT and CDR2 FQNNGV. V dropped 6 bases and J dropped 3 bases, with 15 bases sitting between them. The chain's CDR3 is CASRFPGRGYEQYF. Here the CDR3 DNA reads TGTGCCAGCAGATTCCCGGGCAGGGGCTACGAGCAGTACTTC.

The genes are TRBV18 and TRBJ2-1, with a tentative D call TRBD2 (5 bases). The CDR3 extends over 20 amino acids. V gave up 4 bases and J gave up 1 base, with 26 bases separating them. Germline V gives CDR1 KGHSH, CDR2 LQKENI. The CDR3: CASSLRLGLAGPGSYNEQFF. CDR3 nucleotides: TGTGCCAGCTCACTCAGATTAGGGCTAGCCGGCCCGGGGTCCTACAATGAGCAGTTCTTC.

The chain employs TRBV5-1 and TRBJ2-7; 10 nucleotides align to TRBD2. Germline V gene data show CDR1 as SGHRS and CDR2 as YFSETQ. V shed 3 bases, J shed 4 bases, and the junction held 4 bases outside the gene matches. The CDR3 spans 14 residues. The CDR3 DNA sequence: TGCGCCAGCAGCTCCCGGACTAGCGGATACGAGCAGTACTTC. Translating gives CASSSRTSGYEQYF.

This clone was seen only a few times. CDR3 bases: TGTGCCAGCAGATCGAACACCGAAAAACTGTTTTTT. This codes for CASRSNTEKLFF. This chain joins TRBV2 and TRBJ1-4; D is uncertain. Trimming took 6 bases from V and 8 from J, leaving 10 bases between them. The V gene's germline CDR1 is SNHLY and CDR2 FYNNEI. The CDR3 covers 12 residues.